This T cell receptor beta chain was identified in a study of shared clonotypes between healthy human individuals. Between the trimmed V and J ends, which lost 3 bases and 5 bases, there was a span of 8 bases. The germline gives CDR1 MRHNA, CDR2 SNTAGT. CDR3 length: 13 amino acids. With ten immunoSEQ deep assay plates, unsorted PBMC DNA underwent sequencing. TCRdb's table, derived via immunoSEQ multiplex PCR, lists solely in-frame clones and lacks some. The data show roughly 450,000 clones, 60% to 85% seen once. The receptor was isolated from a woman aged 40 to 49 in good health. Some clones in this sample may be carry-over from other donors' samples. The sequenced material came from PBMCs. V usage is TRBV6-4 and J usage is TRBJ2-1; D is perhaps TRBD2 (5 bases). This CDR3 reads CASSEDLHNEQFF. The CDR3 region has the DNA TGTGCCAGCAGTGAGGACTTGCACAATGAGCAGTTCTTC.